This T cell receptor (beta chain) was sequenced in a study of blood T cell repertoires in COVID-19. Study context: The United States, Italy and Spain provided the acute and convalescent COVID-19 samples. PBMCs, B-cell-depleted T cells, or T cells were the source of the cDNA or gDNA that made up the material.

The CDR3 has 14 residues. V lost 6 bases and J lost 6, with 18 bases in between. Germline loops: CDR1 MNHEY, CDR2 SMNVEV (reference sequence). Original handling: Reference gene primers were amplified, and this amplification served to estimate nucleated cell counts. Sequencing used immunoSEQ multiplex PCR; TCRdb keeps in-frame clones, though not all of them. V, J and clone size are those of that table, while D and trimming were read from the DNA. The sample yields under 250,000 clones, about 80% seen once. The sample holds a few counts of this clone. V gene TRBV27 combines with J gene TRBJ2-7; the D gene is possibly TRBD1 (7 bases). Sequenced input: peripheral blood. This clonotype originated in a man between 50 and 59 years old with active or convalescent COVID-19. The CDR3 bases are TGTGCCAGCAGACCGACAGGGAGGCCGGGCGAGCAGTACTTC. Residues: CASRPTGRPGEQYF.